These 3 T cell receptor beta chains were sequenced from one sample in a study of CD8 T cells in ankylosing spondylitis. TCRdb processed the 5' RACE reads anew with MiXCR; each CDR3 protein has one entry. The repertoire has over 100,000 distinct CDR3 sequences, about an eighth of them found once; the top ten carry around 4.3%. The sample taken for sequencing was blood, either unsorted or a sorted T cell fraction (not recorded which). These receptors came from a female donor with ankylosing spondylitis or in good health (not recorded which).

This clonotype came up many times. The gene calls are TRBV5-5 and TRBJ1-1; D gene unclear. V lost 7 bases and J 1 base, leaving 11 bases between the germline ends. CDR1 is SGHKS, CDR2 YYEKEE, per germline (reference sequence). The CDR3 contains 13 residues. DNA of the CDR3: TGTGCCAGCGAAGCAGCCGCGAACACTGAAGCTTTCTTT. Translated: CASEAAANTEAFF.

In its sample, this clonotype was seen many times. This chain uses TRBV20-1 with TRBJ1-2; D gene uncertain. From germline, CDR1 is DFQATT and CDR2 SNEGSKA (reference sequence). This CDR3 has 13 residues. The germline V and J ends were trimmed by 3 bases and 6 bases, with 14 bases remaining between them. The CDR3 is CSASGLVRNGYTF. CDR3 sequence (DNA): TGCAGTGCTAGTGGACTGGTACGGAATGGCTACACCTTC.

This clonotype has a count of ten or more. The chain carries TRBV4-1 and TRBJ1-5; D uncertain. From germline, CDR1 is MGHRA and CDR2 YSYEKL. The CDR3 length is 16 residues. V dropped 1 base and J dropped 5 bases, with 15 bases sitting between them. CDR3 loop: CASSQVGGVRDQPQHF. The CDR3 bases are TGCGCCAGCAGCCAAGTTGGCGGGGTCAGAGATCAGCCCCAGCATTTT.